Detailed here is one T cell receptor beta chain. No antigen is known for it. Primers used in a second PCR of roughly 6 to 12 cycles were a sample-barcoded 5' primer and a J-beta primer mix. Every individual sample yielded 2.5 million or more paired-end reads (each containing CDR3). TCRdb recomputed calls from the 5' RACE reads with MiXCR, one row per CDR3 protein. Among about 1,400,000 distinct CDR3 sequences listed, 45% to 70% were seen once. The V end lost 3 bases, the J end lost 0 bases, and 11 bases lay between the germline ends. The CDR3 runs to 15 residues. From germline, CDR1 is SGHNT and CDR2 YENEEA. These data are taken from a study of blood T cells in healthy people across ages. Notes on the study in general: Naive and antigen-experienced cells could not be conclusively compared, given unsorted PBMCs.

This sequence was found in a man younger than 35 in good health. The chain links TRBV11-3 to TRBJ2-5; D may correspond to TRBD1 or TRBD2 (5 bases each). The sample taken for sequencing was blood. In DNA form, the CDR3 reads TGTGCCAGCAGCTTGGCCGGGACGTACCAAGAGACCCAGTACTTC. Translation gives CASSLAGTYQETQYF.